This passage covers 18 T cell receptor beta chains from one sample sequenced in a study of T-cell reconstitution after alpha-beta-depleted transplantation in children. Unique molecular identifiers featured in how the TCRbeta library was prepared. TCRdb called the PCR reads again in MiXCR, with one record for every CDR3 protein. This table holds 640,000 or so distinct CDR3 sequences, around 17% found once. Material: PBMCs from the stem cell graft donor, obtained from the stem cell graft. These receptors were collected from a human donor who donated a stem cell graft to a child with acute myeloid leukemia.

The chain is built from TRBV6-1 and TRBJ2-7; TRBD1 might be the D (5 bases). The CDR3 is made up of 13 amino acids. V dropped 6 bases and J dropped 5 bases, with 14 bases sitting between them. The germline V gene encodes CDR1 MNHNS and CDR2 SASEGT. CDR3 sequence reads: CASSPGWVNEQYF. The CDR3 DNA reads as TGTGCCAGCAGCCCAGGGTGGGTCAACGAGCAGTACTTC.

With regard to this clonotype: Just one base apart from a much larger clone, this may be a read error. No conserved phenylalanine or tryptophan ends this CDR3, so it is likely a read error. The chain recombines TRBV5-5 with TRBJ2-3; D unresolved. V lost 2 bases and J 3 bases, leaving 4 bases between the germline ends. The CDR3 loop spans 12 amino acids. Germline V gene data show CDR1 as SGHKS and CDR2 as YYEKEE (reference sequence). CDR3 DNA: TGTGCCAGCAGCTTTTGGACAGATACGCAGTATTCT. This gives the protein CASSFWTDTQYS.

This clonotype was detected many times. The chain joins TRBV6-6 to TRBJ2-1; D is unresolved. Germline V gives CDR1 MNHNY, CDR2 SVGAGI (reference sequence). This CDR3 has 12 residues. The germline V and J ends were trimmed by 6 bases and 4 bases, with 7 bases remaining between them. In DNA form, the CDR3 reads TGTGCCAGCAGCCACGGGTACAATGAGCAGTTCTTC. Protein sequence: CASSHGYNEQFF.

V gene TRBV6-1 combines with J gene TRBJ1-5; 8 positions agree with TRBD1. The germline V gene has CDR1 MNHNS and CDR2 SASEGT. The CDR3 length is 16 residues. With V trimmed by 3 bases and J by 7 bases, 11 bases remained unmatched. The CDR3 bases are TGTGCCAGCAGTGACCTGGACAGGGTAACGGTGCAGCCCCAGCATTTT. Protein product: CASSDLDRVTVQPQHF.

This clonotype was recorded at least ten times. The rearrangement uses TRBV20-1 and TRBJ1-4; no firm D call. The germline CDR1 and CDR2 sequences are DFQATT and SNEGSKA (reference sequence). This CDR3 is 15 amino acids long. The germline V and J ends were trimmed by 0 bases and 3 bases, with 11 bases remaining between them. The CDR3 region is CSARDDKAANEKLFF. The CDR3 DNA sequence: TGCAGTGCTAGAGATGATAAGGCAGCTAATGAAAAACTGTTTTTT.

The V and J genes are TRBV5-6 and TRBJ2-7; 7 bases fit TRBD1. The germline gives CDR1 SGHDT, CDR2 YYEEEE. The junction had 11 bases not matched to a gene; V was cut back by 3 bases and J by 5 bases. The CDR3 extends over 15 amino acids. The CDR3 coding sequence is TGTGCCAGCAGCTCGGAGACCCAGGGGGTCCACGAGCAGTACTTC. Translated: CASSSETQGVHEQYF.

At least ten counts were recorded for this clonotype. The rearrangement links TRBV20-1 to TRBJ2-2, with no clear D. Germline V lookup: CDR1 DFQATT, CDR2 SNEGSKA (reference sequence). Between the trimmed V and J ends, which lost 1 base and 4 bases, there was a span of 4 bases. The CDR3 consists of 12 residues. The CDR3, as DNA: TGCAGTGCTAGAGGTCCCACCGGGGAGCTGTTTTTT. Protein: CSARGPTGELFF.

There are many counts of this clonotype. This rearrangement joins TRBV11-2 to TRBJ1-2; 8 nucleotides line up with TRBD1. The CDR3 runs to 17 residues. Trimming took 3 bases from V and 3 from J; bases not matched to a gene: 12. CDR1 is SGHAT and CDR2 is FQNNGV in the germline V gene. DNA for the CDR3: TGTGCCAGCAGCTTCGATAACAGGGGGGGATCTTACTATGGCTACACCTTC. Residues: CASSFDNRGGSYYGYTF.

In its sample, this clonotype was seen many times. The chain has TRBV5-6 and TRBJ1-1, with 9 bases aligning to TRBD1. The CDR3 runs to 16 residues. Germline V lookup: CDR1 SGHDT, CDR2 YYEEEE. V gave up 5 bases and J gave up 4 bases; unmatched junction bases: 12. This CDR3 is CASRMGNRGRSTEAFF. CDR3 sequence (DNA): TGTGCCAGCAGGATGGGTAACAGGGGGCGCAGCACTGAAGCTTTCTTT.

This clonotype was picked up many times. The rearrangement joins TRBV29-1 to TRBJ2-2, with TRBD1 as a possible D gene (6 bases). In germline, CDR1 is SQVTM, CDR2 ANQGSEA. There are 13 residues in the CDR3. With 6 bases removed from V and 4 bases from J, the gap between germline ends came to 12 bases. CDR3 bases: TGCAGCGTGGGGACATTTCTCACCGGGGAGCTGTTTTTT. Amino acids: CSVGTFLTGELFF.

This clonotype was recorded many times. The chain carries TRBV27 and TRBJ2-1; D might be TRBD1 or TRBD2, each matching 5 bases. The CDR3 covers 16 residues. Germline values: CDR1 MNHEY, CDR2 SMNVEV (reference sequence). V shed 6 bases and J shed 4 bases, with 19 bases lying between them. CDR3 amino acids: CASSLTASEGYNEQFF. CDR3 DNA: TGTGCCAGCAGCTTGACAGCTTCAGAGGGGTACAATGAGCAGTTCTTC.

This clonotype showed up many times. The gene calls are TRBV7-2 and TRBJ2-1; D gene uncertain. Germline V CDR1 and CDR2: SGHTA, FQGNSA. There are 11 residues in the CDR3. The V and J ends lost 4 bases and 10 bases respectively, with 8 bases between them. The DNA of the CDR3 is TGTGCCAGCAGCTCCCTTCAGGAGCAGTTCTTC. Translation: CASSSLQEQFF.

The chain joins TRBV5-1 to TRBJ1-1, with D maybe TRBD1 (5 bases). This CDR3 has 14 residues. Trimming took 1 base from V and 5 from J, leaving 12 bases between them. Germline values: CDR1 SGHRS, CDR2 YFSETQ. The CDR3 protein is CASSLKEGKTEAFF. CDR3 coding DNA: TGCGCCAGCAGCTTGAAAGAGGGGAAGACTGAAGCTTTCTTT.

This clonotype was counted a few times. The chain employs TRBV20-1 and TRBJ2-7; D might be TRBD1 (5 bases). The germline V gene encodes CDR1 DFQATT and CDR2 SNEGSKA (reference sequence). CDR3 length equals 12 residues. V dropped 4 bases and J dropped 5 bases, with 12 bases sitting between them. The CDR3 sequence is CSANKGPNEQYF. The CDR3 nucleotides read TGCAGTGCTAACAAGGGGCCGAACGAGCAGTACTTC.

Ten or more counts support this clonotype. This chain connects TRBV29-1 to TRBJ1-4, with TRBD1 identical over 8 bases. This CDR3 contains 12 residues. Germline CDR1 is SQVTM and CDR2 is ANQGSEA. J was trimmed by 5 bases and V by 4 bases; bases with no gene match: 0. CDR3 in amino acids: CSVGTGNEKLFF. DNA for the CDR3: TGCAGCGTTGGGACAGGGAATGAAAAACTGTTTTTT.

There are many counts of this clonotype. The V and J genes are TRBV29-1 and TRBJ2-3; a possible D gene is TRBD2 (6 bases). The V and J ends lost 5 bases and 3 bases respectively, with 24 bases between them. Germline assignment: CDR1 SQVTM and CDR2 ANQGSEA. The CDR3 has 17 amino acids. The CDR3 reads CSVTQILGSGITDTQYF. CDR3 bases: TGCAGCGTTACCCAAATCTTAGGTAGCGGAATAACAGATACGCAGTATTTT.

V gene TRBV24-1 combines with J gene TRBJ2-1; TRBD2 matches at 10 bases. This CDR3 region has 18 residues. The trim removed 2 bases at V and 0 bases at J, leaving 6 bases unmatched. Germline CDR1 and CDR2: KGHDR and SFDVKD. CDR3 residues: CATSDSSGGPSSYNEQFF. The CDR3 bases are TGTGCCACCAGTGATTCTAGCGGGGGCCCGAGCTCCTACAATGAGCAGTTCTTC.

The chain joins TRBV7-3 to TRBJ2-3, with TRBD2 matching over 13 bases. In germline, CDR1 is SGHTA, CDR2 FQGTGA. V gave up 10 bases and J gave up 5 bases; unmatched junction bases: 9. The length of the CDR3 is 15 residues. CDR3 sequence reads: CATGLAGNSIDTQYF. The CDR3 bases are TGTGCCACGGGACTAGCGGGGAACTCGATAGATACGCAGTATTTT.